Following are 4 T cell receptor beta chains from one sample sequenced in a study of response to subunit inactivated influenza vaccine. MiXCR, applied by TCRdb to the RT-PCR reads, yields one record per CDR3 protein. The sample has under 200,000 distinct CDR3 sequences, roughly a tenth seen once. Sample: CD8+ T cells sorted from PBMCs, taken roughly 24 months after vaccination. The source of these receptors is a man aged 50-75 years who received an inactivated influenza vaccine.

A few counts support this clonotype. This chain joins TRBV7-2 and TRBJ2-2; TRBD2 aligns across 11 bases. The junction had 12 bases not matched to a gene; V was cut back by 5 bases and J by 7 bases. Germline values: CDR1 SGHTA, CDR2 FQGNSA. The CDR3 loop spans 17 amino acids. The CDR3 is CASSQGIAGGPGGELFF. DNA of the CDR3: TGTGCCAGCAGCCAAGGAATAGCGGGAGGGCCCGGCGGGGAGCTGTTTTTT.

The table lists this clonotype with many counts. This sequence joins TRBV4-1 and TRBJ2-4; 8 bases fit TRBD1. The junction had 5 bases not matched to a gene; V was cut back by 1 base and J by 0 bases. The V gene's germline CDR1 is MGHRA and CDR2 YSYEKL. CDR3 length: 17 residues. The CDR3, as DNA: TGCGCCAGCAGCCAAGTCACAGGGGGACTAGCCAAAAACATTCAGTACTTC. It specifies CASSQVTGGLAKNIQYF.

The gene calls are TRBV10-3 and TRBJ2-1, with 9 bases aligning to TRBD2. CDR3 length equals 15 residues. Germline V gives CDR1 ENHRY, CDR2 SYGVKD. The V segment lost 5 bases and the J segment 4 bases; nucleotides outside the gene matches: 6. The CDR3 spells CAISPSGNTYNEQFF. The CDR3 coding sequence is TGTGCCATCAGTCCTAGCGGGAACACATACAATGAGCAGTTCTTC.

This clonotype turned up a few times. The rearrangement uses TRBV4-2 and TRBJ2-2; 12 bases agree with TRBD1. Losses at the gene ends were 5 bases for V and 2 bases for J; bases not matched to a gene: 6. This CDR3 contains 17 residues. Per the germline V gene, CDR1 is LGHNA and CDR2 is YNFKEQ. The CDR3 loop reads CASSAKGTGGNTGELFF. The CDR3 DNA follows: TGTGCCAGCAGCGCGAAGGGGACAGGGGGCAACACCGGGGAGCTGTTTTTT.